A single sample is the source of the 14 T cell receptor beta chains below, sequenced in a study of T cell changes during pregnancy in multiple sclerosis. The method was immunoSEQ multiplex PCR; TCRdb's version includes in-frame clones alone and lacks a portion of them. The repertoire includes tens of thousands of clones, 91% of them detected once, and roughly 2.1% sits in the top ten. Sequenced material: peripheral blood, taken in the first trimester of pregnancy. These receptors were collected from a female donor with multiple sclerosis, enrolled in a pregnancy study.

In nucleotides, the CDR3 is TGTGCCAGCAGTGAAGTAATTGGACAGGGGGCTGGTGAGCAGTACTTC. This codes for CASSEVIGQGAGEQYF. This chain joins TRBV6-1 and TRBJ2-7; the match to TRBD1 covers 11 bases. This CDR3 has 16 residues. The germline V gene encodes CDR1 MNHNS and CDR2 SASEGT. V shed 1 base, J shed 7 bases, and the junction held 9 bases outside the gene matches.

This chain joins TRBV6-5 and TRBJ1-1; D unresolved. The germline V gene has CDR1 MNHEY and CDR2 SVGAGI. This CDR3 spans 15 amino acids. Between the trimmed V and J ends, which lost 6 bases and 1 base, there was a span of 15 bases. CDR3 region: CASSPDRRRNTEAFF. The CDR3 coding sequence is TGTGCCAGCAGCCCCGATCGACGGAGGAACACTGAAGCTTTCTTT.

This chain uses TRBV7-2 with TRBJ2-7; tentatively, D is TRBD2 (6 bases). The CDR3 covers 17 residues. Deletions cut 1 base from V and 5 bases from J, with 21 bases between. CDR1 is SGHTA and CDR2 is FQGNSA in the germline V gene. This CDR3 is CASSLEVGAGGKHEQYF. CDR3 DNA sequence: TGTGCCAGCAGCTTAGAGGTAGGAGCGGGTGGGAAACACGAGCAGTACTTC.

CDR3 loop: CASSLPDGQIMYEQYF. The CDR3 nucleotides are TGTGCCAGCAGTTTACCCGACGGACAGATTATGTACGAGCAGTACTTC. The chain carries TRBV27 and TRBJ2-7; TRBD1 is a possible D gene (6 bases). Germline V gene lookup returns CDR1 MNHEY and CDR2 SMNVEV (reference sequence). The length of the CDR3 is 16 residues. V was clipped by 2 bases and J by 4 bases, with 18 bases between them.

The chain combines TRBV5-6 with TRBJ2-1, with 9 bases aligning to TRBD1. The germline CDR1 and CDR2 sequences are SGHDT and YYEEEE. The CDR3 is made up of 15 amino acids. Trimming at V came to 3 bases and at J to 8 bases, leaving 9 bases not matched to a gene. The CDR3 coding sequence is TGTGCCAGCAGCTCAGGACAGGGGAGAGGGGATGAGCAGTTCTTC. Translated: CASSSGQGRGDEQFF.

V gene TRBV27 combines with J gene TRBJ2-3; D might be TRBD2 (6 bases). V was clipped by 6 bases and J by 5 bases, with 18 bases between them. In germline, CDR1 is MNHEY, CDR2 SMNVEV (reference sequence). This CDR3 is built from 15 residues. This CDR3 reads CASRETSAREDTQYF. CDR3 coding DNA: TGTGCCAGCAGGGAGACTAGTGCTCGGGAAGATACGCAGTATTTT.

The chain combines TRBV27 with TRBJ2-7, with 13 positions matching TRBD2. Germline CDR1 reads MNHEY; CDR2 reads SMNVEV (reference sequence). This CDR3 has 15 amino acids. The J segment lost 9 bases and the V segment lost 5 bases, leaving 10 bases of the junction unmatched. The DNA of the CDR3 is TGTGCCAGCAGTCCTCGGACTAGCGGGAGTCACGGGCAGTACTTC. It translates to CASSPRTSGSHGQYF.

The chain couples TRBV9 to TRBJ2-5, with D perhaps TRBD2 (7 bases). The CDR3 has 16 residues. V gave up 0 bases and J gave up 5 bases, with 17 bases separating them. Looked up from germline, CDR1 is SGDLS and CDR2 is YYNGEE. For the CDR3, the DNA is TGTGCCAGCAGCGTAGACCCCCTGGGGGGGGCTGAGACCCAGTACTTC. This codes for CASSVDPLGGAETQYF.

The rearrangement joins TRBV7-3 to TRBJ2-7, with 8 nucleotides matching TRBD1. V lost 5 bases, J lost 6 bases, and 12 bases stayed unmatched. Looked up from germline, CDR1 is SGHTA and CDR2 is FQGTGA. This CDR3 has 15 residues. CDR3 in amino acids: CASSSEGQAFLEQYF. The CDR3, as DNA: TGTGCCAGCAGCAGCGAGGGACAGGCCTTTCTCGAGCAGTACTTC.

The genes are TRBV18 and TRBJ2-4; a weak D match, TRBD2 (5 bases). The CDR3 has 15 amino acids. V was trimmed by 3 bases and J by 8 bases, leaving 17 bases between them. In germline, CDR1 is KGHSH, CDR2 LQKENI. The CDR3 DNA sequence: TGTGCCAGCTCACCCCGTGGCGGTTTGGGAGACATTCAGTACTTC. Translating it yields CASSPRGGLGDIQYF.

The J gene is TRBJ1-2, the V gene TRBV18, with D hard to call. V was pared by 5 bases and J by 7 bases, with 11 bases between. Germline V CDR1 and CDR2: KGHSH, LQKENI. This CDR3 region has 12 residues. CDR3 region: CASSIGNGGYTF. The CDR3 bases are TGTGCCAGCTCAATCGGGAACGGTGGCTACACCTTC.

The chain joins TRBV5-4 to TRBJ2-5; D is possibly TRBD2 (5 bases). V was pared by 4 bases and J by 3 bases, with 16 bases between. This CDR3 has 15 amino acids. Germline values: CDR1 SGHNT, CDR2 YYREEE (reference sequence). The CDR3 DNA sequence: TGTGCCAGCAGCCTCGGCCCCGGACTGAAAGAGACCCAGTACTTC. It encodes CASSLGPGLKETQYF.

The chain links TRBV7-3 to TRBJ1-1, with D possibly matching TRBD1 (5 bases). This CDR3 comprises 15 residues. In germline, CDR1 is SGHTA, CDR2 FQGTGA. V was shortened by 5 bases and J by 5 bases, with 18 bases between the two germline ends. In DNA, the CDR3 is TGTGCCAGCAGCCCCGCTCCCGCAGGGAGGACTGAAGCTTTCTTT. It translates to CASSPAPAGRTEAFF.

V is TRBV9 and J is TRBJ2-4; D gene ambiguous. The V gene lost 0 bases and the J gene lost 0 bases, with 10 bases spanning the gap. The CDR3 contains 16 residues. The germline V gene encodes CDR1 SGDLS and CDR2 YYNGEE. The CDR3 region is CASSVGARLAKNIQYF. The CDR3 DNA follows: TGTGCCAGCAGCGTAGGTGCCAGATTAGCCAAAAACATTCAGTACTTC.